This TCR beta chain emerged from a study of spatial heterogeneity in lung cancer. Every TCR cDNA molecule bore a unique molecular identifier. TCRdb reprocessed the 5' RACE reads with MiXCR, giving one entry per CDR3 protein. Among around 10,000 distinct CDR3 sequences listed, around 3.5% were seen once. The germline V and J ends were trimmed by 0 bases and 5 bases, with 15 bases remaining between them. The length of the CDR3 is 16 residues. The germline gives CDR1 LNHNV, CDR2 YYDKDF (reference sequence). At least ten counts were recorded for this clonotype. Time point denoted: sample taken at primary tumor resection. Donors were some 72 untreated early-stage non-small cell lung cancer patients. In each case, whole RNA from tumor, nontumor lung or frozen PBMC was sequenced unsorted.

The source is a female donor with early-stage non-small cell lung cancer. The chain recombines TRBV15 with TRBJ2-3, with a tentative D call TRBD1 (6 bases). The specimen was PBMCs, collected at surgery. As DNA, the CDR3 is TGTGCCACCAGCAGAGAGGTCGGGGAAGGGGGAGATACGCAGTATTTT. Its translation: CATSREVGEGGDTQYF. Using reference TRBV15 and TRBJ2-3 for the parts outside the CDR3, the full variable domain is DAMVIQNPRYQVTQFGKPVTLSCSQTLNHNVMYWYQQKSSQAPKLLFHYYDKDFNNEADTPDNFQSRRPNTSFCFLDIRSPGLGDTAMYLCATSREVGEGGDTQYFGPGTRLTVL.